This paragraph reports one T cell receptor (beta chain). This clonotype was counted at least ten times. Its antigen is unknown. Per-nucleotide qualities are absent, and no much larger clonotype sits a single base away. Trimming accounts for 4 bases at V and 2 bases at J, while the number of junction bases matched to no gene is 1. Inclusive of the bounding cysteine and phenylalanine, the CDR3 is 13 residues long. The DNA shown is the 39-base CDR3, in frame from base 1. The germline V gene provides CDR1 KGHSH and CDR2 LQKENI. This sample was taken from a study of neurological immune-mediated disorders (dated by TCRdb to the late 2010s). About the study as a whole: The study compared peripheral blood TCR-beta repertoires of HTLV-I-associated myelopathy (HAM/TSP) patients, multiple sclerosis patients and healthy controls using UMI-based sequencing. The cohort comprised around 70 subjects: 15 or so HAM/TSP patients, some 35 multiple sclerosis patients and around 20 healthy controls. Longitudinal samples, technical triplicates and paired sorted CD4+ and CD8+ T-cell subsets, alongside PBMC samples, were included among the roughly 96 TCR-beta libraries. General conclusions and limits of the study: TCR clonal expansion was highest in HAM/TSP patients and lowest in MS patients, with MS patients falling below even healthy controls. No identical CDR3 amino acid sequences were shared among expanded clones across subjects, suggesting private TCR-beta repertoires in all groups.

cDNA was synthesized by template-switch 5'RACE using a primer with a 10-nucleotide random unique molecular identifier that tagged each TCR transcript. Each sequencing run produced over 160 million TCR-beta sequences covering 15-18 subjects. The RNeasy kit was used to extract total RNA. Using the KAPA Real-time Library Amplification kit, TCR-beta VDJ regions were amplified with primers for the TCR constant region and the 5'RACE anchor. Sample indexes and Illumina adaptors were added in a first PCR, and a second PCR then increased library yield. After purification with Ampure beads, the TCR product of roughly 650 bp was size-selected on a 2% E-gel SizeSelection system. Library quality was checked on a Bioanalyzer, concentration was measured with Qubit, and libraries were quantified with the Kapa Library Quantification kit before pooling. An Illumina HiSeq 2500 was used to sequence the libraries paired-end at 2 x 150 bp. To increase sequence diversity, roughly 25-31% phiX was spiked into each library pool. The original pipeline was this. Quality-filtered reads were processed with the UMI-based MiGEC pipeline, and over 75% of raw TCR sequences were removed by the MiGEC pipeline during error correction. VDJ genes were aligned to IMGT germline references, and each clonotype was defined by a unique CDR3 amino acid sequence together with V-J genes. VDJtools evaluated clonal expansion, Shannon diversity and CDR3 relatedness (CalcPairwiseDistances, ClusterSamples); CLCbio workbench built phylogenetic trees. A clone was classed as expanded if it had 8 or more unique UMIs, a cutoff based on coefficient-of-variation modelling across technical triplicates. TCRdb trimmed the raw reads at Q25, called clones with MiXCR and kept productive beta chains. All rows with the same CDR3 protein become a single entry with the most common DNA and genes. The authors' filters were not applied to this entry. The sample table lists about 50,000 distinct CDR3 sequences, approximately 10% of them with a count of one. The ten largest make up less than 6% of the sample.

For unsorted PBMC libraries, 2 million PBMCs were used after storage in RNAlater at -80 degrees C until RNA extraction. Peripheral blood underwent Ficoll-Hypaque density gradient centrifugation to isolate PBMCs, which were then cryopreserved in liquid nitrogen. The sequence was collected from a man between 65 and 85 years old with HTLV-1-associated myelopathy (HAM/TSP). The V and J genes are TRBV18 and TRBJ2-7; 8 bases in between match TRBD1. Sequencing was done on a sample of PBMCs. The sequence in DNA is TGTGCCAGCTCACACAGGGGGGCCTACGAGCAGTACTTC. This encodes CASSHRGAYEQYF. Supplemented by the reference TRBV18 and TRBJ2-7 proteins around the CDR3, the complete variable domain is NAGVMQNPRHLVRRRGQEARLRCSPMKGHSHVYWYRQLPEEGLKFMVYLQKENIIDESGMPKERFSAEFPKEGPSILRIQQVVRGDSAAYFCASSHRGAYEQYFGPGTRLTVT.